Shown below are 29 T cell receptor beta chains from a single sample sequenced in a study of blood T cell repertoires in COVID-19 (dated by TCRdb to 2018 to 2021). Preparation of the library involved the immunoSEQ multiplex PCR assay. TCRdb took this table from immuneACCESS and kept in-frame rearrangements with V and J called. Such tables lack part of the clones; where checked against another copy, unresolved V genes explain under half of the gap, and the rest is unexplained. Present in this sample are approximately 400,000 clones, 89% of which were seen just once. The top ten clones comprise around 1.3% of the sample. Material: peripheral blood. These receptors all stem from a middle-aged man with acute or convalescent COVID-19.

CDR3 coding DNA: TGTGCCAGCAGTTTAGTTTCAGTCGAAGCTTTCTTT. This codes for CASSLVSVEAFF. The genes are TRBV12-3 or TRBV12-4 and TRBJ1-1; D gene ambiguous. The CDR3 runs to 12 residues. V was shortened by 1 base and J by 8 bases, with 8 bases between the two germline ends.

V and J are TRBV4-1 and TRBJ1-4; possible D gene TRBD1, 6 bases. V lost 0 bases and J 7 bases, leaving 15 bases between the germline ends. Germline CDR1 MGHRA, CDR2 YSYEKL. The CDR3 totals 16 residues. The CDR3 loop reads CASSQDRGTGSEKLFF. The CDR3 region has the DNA TGCGCCAGCAGCCAAGATAGGGGCACAGGGTCTGAAAAACTGTTTTTT.

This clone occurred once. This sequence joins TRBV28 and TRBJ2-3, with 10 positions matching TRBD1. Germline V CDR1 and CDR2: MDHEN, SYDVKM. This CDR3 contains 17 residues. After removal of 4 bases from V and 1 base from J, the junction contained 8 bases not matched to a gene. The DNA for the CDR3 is TGTGCCAGCAGTTACCTGACAGGGGGCCATGGCACAGATACGCAGTATTTT. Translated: CASSYLTGGHGTDTQYF.

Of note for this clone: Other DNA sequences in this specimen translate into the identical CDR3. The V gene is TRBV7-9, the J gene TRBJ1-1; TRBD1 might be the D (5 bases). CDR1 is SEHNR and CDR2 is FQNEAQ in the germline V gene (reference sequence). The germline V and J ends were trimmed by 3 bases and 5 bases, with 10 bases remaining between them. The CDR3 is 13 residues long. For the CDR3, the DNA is TGTGCCAGCAGCTTCCAGGGAGGAACTGAAGCTTTCTTT. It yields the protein CASSFQGGTEAFF.

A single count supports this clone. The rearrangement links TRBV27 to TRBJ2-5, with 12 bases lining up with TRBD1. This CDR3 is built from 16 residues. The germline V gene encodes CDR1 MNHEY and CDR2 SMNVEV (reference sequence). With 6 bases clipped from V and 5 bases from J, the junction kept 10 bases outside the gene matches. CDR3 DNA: TGTGCCAGCAGCATACTGGGACAGGGGGCTTCGGAGACCCAGTACTTC. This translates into CASSILGQGASETQYF.

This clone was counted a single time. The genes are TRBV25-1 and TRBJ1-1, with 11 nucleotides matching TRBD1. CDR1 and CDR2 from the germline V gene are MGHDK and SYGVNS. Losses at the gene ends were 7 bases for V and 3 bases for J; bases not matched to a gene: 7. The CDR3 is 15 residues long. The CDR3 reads CASNEGQGVYTEAFF. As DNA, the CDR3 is TGTGCCAGCAATGAGGGACAGGGGGTCTACACTGAAGCTTTCTTT.

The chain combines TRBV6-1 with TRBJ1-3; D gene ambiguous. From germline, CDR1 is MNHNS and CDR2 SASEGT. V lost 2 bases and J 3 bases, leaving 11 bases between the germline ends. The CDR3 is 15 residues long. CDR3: CASSERGIGGNTIYF. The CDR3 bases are TGTGCCAGCAGTGAACGGGGTATCGGTGGAAACACCATATATTTT.

The CDR3 loop reads CASTTLGQGTDTQYF. The CDR3 coding sequence is TGCGCCAGCACGACCCTTGGGCAGGGCACAGATACGCAGTATTTT. The V gene is TRBV5-1, the J gene TRBJ2-3; D is unresolved. Germline CDR1 is SGHRS and CDR2 is YFSETQ. Between the trimmed V and J ends, which lost 6 bases and 1 base, there was a span of 15 bases. The CDR3 is made up of 15 amino acids.

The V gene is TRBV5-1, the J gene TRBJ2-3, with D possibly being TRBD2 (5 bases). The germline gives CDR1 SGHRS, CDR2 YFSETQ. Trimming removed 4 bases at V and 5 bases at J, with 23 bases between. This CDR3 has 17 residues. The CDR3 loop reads CASSPARVARAGDTQYF. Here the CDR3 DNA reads TGCGCCAGCAGCCCGGCCCGGGTGGCGCGCGCGGGAGATACGCAGTATTTT.

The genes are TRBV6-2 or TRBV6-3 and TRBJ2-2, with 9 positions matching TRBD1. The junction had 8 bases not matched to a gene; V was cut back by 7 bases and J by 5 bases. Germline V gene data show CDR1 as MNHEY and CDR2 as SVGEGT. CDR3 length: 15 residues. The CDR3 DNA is TGTGCCAGCACCCCACGACAGGGGGAAACCGGGGAGCTGTTTTTT. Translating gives CASTPRQGETGELFF.

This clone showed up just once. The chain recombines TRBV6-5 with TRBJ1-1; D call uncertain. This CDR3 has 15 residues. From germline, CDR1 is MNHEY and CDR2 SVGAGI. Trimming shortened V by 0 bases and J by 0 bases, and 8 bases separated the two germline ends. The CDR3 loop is CASSYSTQLNTEAFF. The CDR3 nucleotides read TGTGCCAGCAGTTACTCGACACAGCTGAACACTGAAGCTTTCTTT.

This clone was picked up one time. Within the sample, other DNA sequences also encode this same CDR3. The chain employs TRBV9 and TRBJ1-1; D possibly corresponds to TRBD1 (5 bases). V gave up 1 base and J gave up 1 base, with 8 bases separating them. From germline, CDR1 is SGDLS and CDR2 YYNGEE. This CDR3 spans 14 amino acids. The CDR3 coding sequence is TGTGCCAGCAGCGTAAGGGGAGGGAACACTGAAGCTTTCTTT. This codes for CASSVRGGNTEAFF.

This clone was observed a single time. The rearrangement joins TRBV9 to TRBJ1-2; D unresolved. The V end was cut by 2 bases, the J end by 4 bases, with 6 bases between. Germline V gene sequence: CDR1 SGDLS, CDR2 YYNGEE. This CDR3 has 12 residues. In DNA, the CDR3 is TGTGCCAGCAGCGTGGGAGTCTATGGCTACACCTTC. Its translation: CASSVGVYGYTF.

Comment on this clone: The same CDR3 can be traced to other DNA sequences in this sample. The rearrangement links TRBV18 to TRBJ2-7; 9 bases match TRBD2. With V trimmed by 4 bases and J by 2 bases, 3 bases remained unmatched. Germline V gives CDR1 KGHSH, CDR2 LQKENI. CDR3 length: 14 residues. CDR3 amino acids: CASSLAGGPYEQYF. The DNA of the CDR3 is TGTGCCAGCTCACTGGCGGGAGGGCCCTACGAGCAGTACTTC.

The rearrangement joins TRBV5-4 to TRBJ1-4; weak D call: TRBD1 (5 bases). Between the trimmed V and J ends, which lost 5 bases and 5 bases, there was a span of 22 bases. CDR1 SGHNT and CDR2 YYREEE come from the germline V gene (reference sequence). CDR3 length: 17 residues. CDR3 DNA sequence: TGTGCCAGCAGTTACAGTTTTGGCAGGGCCCAAAATGAAAAACTGTTTTTT. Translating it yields CASSYSFGRAQNEKLFF.

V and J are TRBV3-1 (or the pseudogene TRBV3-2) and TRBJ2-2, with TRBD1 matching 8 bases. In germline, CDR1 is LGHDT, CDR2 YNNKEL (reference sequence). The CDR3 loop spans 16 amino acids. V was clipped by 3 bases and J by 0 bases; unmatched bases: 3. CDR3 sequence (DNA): TGTGCCAGCAGCCAGGACAGGGTCGCGAACACCGGGGAGCTGTTTTTT. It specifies CASSQDRVANTGELFF.

The CDR3: CASSQELEANEKLFF. The CDR3 DNA follows: TGCGCCAGCAGCCAAGAGTTGGAGGCTAATGAAAAACTGTTTTTT. The chain carries TRBV4-1 and TRBJ1-4, with unresolved D. Deletions cut 0 bases from V and 3 bases from J, with 8 bases between. This CDR3 contains 15 residues. The germline CDR1 and CDR2 sequences are MGHRA and YSYEKL.

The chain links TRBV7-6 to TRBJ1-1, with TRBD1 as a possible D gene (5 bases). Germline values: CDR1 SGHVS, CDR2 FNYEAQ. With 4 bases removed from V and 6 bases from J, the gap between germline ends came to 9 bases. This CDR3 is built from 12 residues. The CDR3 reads CASSSSTAEAFF. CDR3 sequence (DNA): TGTGCCAGCAGCTCTTCGACAGCTGAAGCTTTCTTT. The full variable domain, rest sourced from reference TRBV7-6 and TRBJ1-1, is GAGVSQSPRYKVTKRGQDVALRCDPISGHVSLYWYRQALGQGPEFLTYFNYEAQQDKSGLPNDRFSAERPEGSISTLTIQRTEQRDSAMYRCASSSSTAEAFFGQGTRLTVV.

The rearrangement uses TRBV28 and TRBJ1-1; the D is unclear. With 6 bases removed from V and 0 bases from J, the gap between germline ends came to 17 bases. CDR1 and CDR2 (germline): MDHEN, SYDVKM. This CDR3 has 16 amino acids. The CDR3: CASSPLLTRVNTEAFF. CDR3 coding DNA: TGTGCCAGCAGCCCACTCCTGACAAGAGTGAACACTGAAGCTTTCTTT.

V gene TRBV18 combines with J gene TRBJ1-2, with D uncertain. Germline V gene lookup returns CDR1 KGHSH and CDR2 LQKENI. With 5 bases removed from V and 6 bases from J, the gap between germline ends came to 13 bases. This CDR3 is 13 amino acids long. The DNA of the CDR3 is TGTGCCAGCTCAACTGTGGAGGGTGATGGCTACACCTTC. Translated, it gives CASSTVEGDGYTF.

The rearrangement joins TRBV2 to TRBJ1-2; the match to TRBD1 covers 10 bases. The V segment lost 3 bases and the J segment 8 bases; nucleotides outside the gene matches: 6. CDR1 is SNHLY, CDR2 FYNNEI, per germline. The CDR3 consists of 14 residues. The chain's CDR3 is CASSDRQGASGYTF. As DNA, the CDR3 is TGTGCCAGCAGTGACCGACAGGGGGCTTCGGGCTACACCTTC.

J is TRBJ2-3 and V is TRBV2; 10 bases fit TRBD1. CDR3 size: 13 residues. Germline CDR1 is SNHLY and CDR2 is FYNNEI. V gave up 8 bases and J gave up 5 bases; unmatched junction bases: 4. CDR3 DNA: TGTGCCAGCGTGGGACAGGGGATAGATACGCAGTATTTT. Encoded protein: CASVGQGIDTQYF.

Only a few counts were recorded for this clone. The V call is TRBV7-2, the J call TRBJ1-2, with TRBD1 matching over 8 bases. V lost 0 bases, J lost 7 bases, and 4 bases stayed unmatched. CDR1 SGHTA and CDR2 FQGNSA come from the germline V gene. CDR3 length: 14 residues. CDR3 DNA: TGTGCCAGCAGCTTAGCGACAGGGGTTGGTGGCTACACCTTC. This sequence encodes CASSLATGVGGYTF.

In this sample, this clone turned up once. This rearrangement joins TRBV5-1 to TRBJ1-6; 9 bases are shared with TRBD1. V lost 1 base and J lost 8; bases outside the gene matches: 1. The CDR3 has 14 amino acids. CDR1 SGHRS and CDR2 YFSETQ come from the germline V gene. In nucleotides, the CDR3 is TGCGCCAGCAGCTTGACAGGGGGCGATTCACCCCTCCACTTT. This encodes CASSLTGGDSPLHF.

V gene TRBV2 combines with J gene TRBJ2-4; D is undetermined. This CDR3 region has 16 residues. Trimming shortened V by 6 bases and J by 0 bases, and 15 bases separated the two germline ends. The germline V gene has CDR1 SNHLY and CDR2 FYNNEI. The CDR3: CASRKGANLAKNIQYF. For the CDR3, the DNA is TGTGCCAGCAGAAAAGGAGCGAACTTAGCCAAAAACATTCAGTACTTC. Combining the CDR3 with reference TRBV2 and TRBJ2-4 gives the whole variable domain EPEVTQTPSHQVTQMGQEVILRCVPISNHLYFYWYRQILGQKVEFLVSFYNNEISEKSEIFDDQFSVERPDGSNFTLKIRSTKLEDSAMYFCASRKGANLAKNIQYFGAGTRLSVL.

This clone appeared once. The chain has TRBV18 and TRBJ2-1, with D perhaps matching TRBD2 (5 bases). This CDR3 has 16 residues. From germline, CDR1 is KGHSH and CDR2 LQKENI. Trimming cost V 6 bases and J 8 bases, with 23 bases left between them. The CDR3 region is CASSHKGIARVDEQFF. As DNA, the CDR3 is TGTGCCAGCTCCCACAAGGGCATCGCGAGGGTAGATGAGCAGTTCTTC.

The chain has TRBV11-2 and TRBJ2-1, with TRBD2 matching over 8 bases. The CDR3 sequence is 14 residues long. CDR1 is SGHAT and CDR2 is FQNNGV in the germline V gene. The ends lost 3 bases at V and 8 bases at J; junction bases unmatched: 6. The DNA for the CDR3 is TGTGCCAGCAGCTTTCCCCCAGCGGGAGATGAGCAGTTCTTC. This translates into CASSFPPAGDEQFF.

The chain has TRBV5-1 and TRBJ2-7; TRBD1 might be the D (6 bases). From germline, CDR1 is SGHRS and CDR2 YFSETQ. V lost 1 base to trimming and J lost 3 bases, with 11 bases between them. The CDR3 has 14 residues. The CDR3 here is CASSLNRVYYEQYF. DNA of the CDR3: TGCGCCAGCAGCTTGAACAGGGTATACTACGAGCAGTACTTC.

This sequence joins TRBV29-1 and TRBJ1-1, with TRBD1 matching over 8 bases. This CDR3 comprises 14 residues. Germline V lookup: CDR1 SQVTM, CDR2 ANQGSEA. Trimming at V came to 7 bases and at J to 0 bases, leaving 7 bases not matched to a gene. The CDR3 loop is CSAGTGILNTEAFF. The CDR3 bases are TGCAGCGCCGGGACAGGAATTTTGAACACTGAAGCTTTCTTT.